The 9 T cell receptor beta chains presented below share a single source sample, sequenced in a study of blood T cell repertoires in COVID-19 (dated by TCRdb to 2020 to 2021). Libraries came from the immunoSEQ multiplex PCR assay. This immuneACCESS table, as held by TCRdb, lists in-frame sequences with V and J called but not all clones. Of the missing ones, under half trace to an unresolved V gene in checked studies; the others have no known cause. This sample comprises approximately 300,000 clones, roughly nine tenths of them detected only once. Less than 2.5% of the sample is taken by the ten largest. The material sequenced was peripheral blood. The origin of the receptors is a young man with active or convalescent COVID-19.

The sample holds one count of this clone. The J gene is TRBJ2-1, the V gene TRBV7-2; the match to TRBD2 covers 9 bases. Germline loops: CDR1 SGHTA, CDR2 FQGNSA. Trimming took 2 bases from V and 9 from J; bases not matched to a gene: 8. CDR3 length equals 15 residues. CDR3: CASSLRLAARGEQFF. The CDR3 DNA is TGTGCCAGCAGCTTACGACTAGCGGCTAGGGGTGAGCAGTTCTTC.

This clone was counted a few times. This sequence joins TRBV7-3 and TRBJ2-2, with 9 bases matching TRBD1. This CDR3 is built from 15 residues. CDR1 and CDR2 from the germline V gene are SGHTA and FQGTGA. V shed 3 bases and J 8 bases; nucleotides not matched to a gene: 7. This CDR3 is CASSLGQGRSGELFF. The CDR3 DNA reads as TGTGCCAGCAGCTTGGGACAGGGACGTTCGGGGGAGCTGTTTTTT.

The chain carries TRBV5-1 and TRBJ2-4, with TRBD2 matching 10 bases. In germline, CDR1 is SGHRS, CDR2 YFSETQ. J gave up 5 bases and V 1 base, and 21 bases lay outside the gene matches. CDR3 size: 21 residues. The CDR3 nucleotides are TGCGCCAGCAGCTTGATAGGGGGCGCTGGGCTAGCGGGAGCGGAAGAAAACATTCAGTACTTC. Translated: CASSLIGGAGLAGAEENIQYF.

This clone was detected once. The genes are TRBV10-1 and TRBJ2-4, with TRBD1 matching over 10 bases. In germline, CDR1 is WNHNN, CDR2 SYGVQD (reference sequence). V gave up 8 bases and J gave up 0 bases; unmatched junction bases: 4. The length of the CDR3 is 15 residues. CDR3: CASSGTGAAKNIQYF. CDR3 in DNA: TGCGCCAGCTCCGGGACAGGGGCAGCCAAAAACATTCAGTACTTC.

The chain has TRBV13 and TRBJ2-1, with 10 positions matching TRBD2. Germline CDR1 is PRHDT and CDR2 is FYEKMQ (reference sequence). The CDR3 is 16 residues long. Losses at the gene ends were 0 bases for V and 6 bases for J; bases not matched to a gene: 5. CDR3 amino acids: CASSLGLAGRLNEQFF. The CDR3 bases are TGTGCCAGCAGCTTAGGACTAGCGGGGAGACTCAATGAGCAGTTCTTC. Full variable domain (missing parts from reference TRBV13 and TRBJ2-1): AAGVIQSPRHLIKEKRETATLKCYPIPRHDTVYWYQQGPGQDPQFLISFYEKMQSDKGSIPDRFSAQQFSDYHSELNMSSLELGDSALYFCASSLGLAGRLNEQFFGPGTRLTVL.

The CDR3 loop is CASRPGTVDSPLHF. The CDR3 bases are TGTGCCAGCAGGCCCGGGACAGTTGATTCACCCCTCCACTTT. The chain is built from TRBV2 and TRBJ1-6; TRBD1 matches at 7 bases. The CDR3 loop spans 14 amino acids. V lost 6 bases, J lost 8 bases, and 7 bases stayed unmatched. Germline CDR1 reads SNHLY; CDR2 reads FYNNEI.

This clone occurred once. At one end, the junction sequence differs from germline, possibly due to a read error. This rearrangement joins TRBV7-8 to TRBJ2-1; no clear D. CDR3 length: 12 residues. Germline V gene sequence: CDR1 SGHVS, CDR2 FQNEAQ. In nucleotides, the CDR3 is TGTGCCAGCAGCTTAGGGTACACTGAGCAGTTCTTC. Protein: CASSLGYTEQFF.

This chain connects TRBV5-6 to TRBJ1-1, with 9 bases aligning to TRBD1. CDR3 length equals 17 residues. Germline assignment: CDR1 SGHDT and CDR2 YYEEEE. V dropped 1 base and J dropped 5; count of bases not matched to a gene: 12. The CDR3 loop reads CASSLPGQGRWETEAFF. CDR3 coding DNA: TGTGCCAGCAGCTTGCCGGGACAGGGTCGGTGGGAGACTGAAGCTTTCTTT.

The genes are TRBV24-1 and TRBJ2-3, with D maybe TRBD2 (6 bases). The germline V gene encodes CDR1 KGHDR and CDR2 SFDVKD. V lost 5 bases and J lost 3, with 11 bases in between. The CDR3 covers 14 residues. CDR3 coding DNA: TGTGCCACCAGTGGCGGGACTCTTACAGATACGCAGTATTTT. This gives the protein CATSGGTLTDTQYF.